The 7 T cell receptor beta chains below were found in one sample sequenced in a study of sequential checkpoint blockade in melanoma. Profiled with immunoSEQ multiplex PCR; TCRdb holds only in-frame clones, not every one. Of roughly 17,000 clones in the sample, around 73% were seen once. Sample treatment: randomized to nivolumab then ipilimumab (arm A) or the reverse (arm B). This specimen consisted of CD8+ T cells sorted from blood (inferred from file names), obtained from a patient given nivolumab and ipilimumab in sequence. The source of these receptors is a human donor with melanoma.

The chain joins TRBV30 to TRBJ2-5; tentatively, D is TRBD1 (5 bases). The CDR3 contains 11 residues. Germline assignment: CDR1 GTSNPN and CDR2 SVGIG (reference sequence). V gave up 0 bases and J gave up 13 bases, with 12 bases separating them. The CDR3 is CAWSVSGFPYF. The CDR3 coding sequence is TGTGCCTGGAGTGTTTCAGGGTTCCCGTACTTC.

This clone turned up a few times. V usage is TRBV18 and J usage is TRBJ2-7; 7 bases align to TRBD1. The V gene's germline CDR1 is KGHSH and CDR2 LQKENI. V lost 6 bases, J lost 2 bases, and 10 bases stayed unmatched. The CDR3 loop spans 15 amino acids. CDR3 region: CASSPTGANPYEQYF. The CDR3 DNA reads TGTGCCAGCTCCCCTACAGGGGCCAACCCCTACGAGCAGTACTTC.

The chain recombines TRBV6-1 with TRBJ1-4; 7 bases line up with TRBD1. Germline CDR1 and CDR2: MNHNS and SASEGT. The CDR3 has 15 residues. Trimming took 6 bases from V and 0 from J; bases not matched to a gene: 4. Here the CDR3 reads CASSSGQATNEKLFF. The CDR3 DNA sequence: TGTGCCAGCAGCTCTGGACAGGCAACTAATGAAAAACTGTTTTTT.

This sequence joins TRBV5-1 and TRBJ2-3; 7 bases are shared with TRBD1. The CDR3 covers 15 residues. The germline V gene encodes CDR1 SGHRS and CDR2 YFSETQ. The V gene end was trimmed by 4 bases and the J gene end by 3 bases; junction bases not matched to a gene: 8. CDR3 bases: TGCGCCAGCAGCACAGGGGCGATGAGGACAGATACGCAGTATTTT. As protein: CASSTGAMRTDTQYF.

By proportion, this clone is medium-sized (0.01 to 0.1%). The chain has TRBV5-6 and TRBJ1-5; D uncertain. V lost 1 base and J lost 2, with 10 bases in between. CDR1 is SGHDT and CDR2 is YYEEEE in the germline V gene. The CDR3 has 15 residues. The CDR3: CASSLSGKGNQPQHF. The CDR3, as DNA: TGTGCCAGCAGCTTGTCCGGGAAGGGCAATCAGCCCCAGCATTTT.

In this sample, this clone turned up a few times. J is TRBJ1-3 and V is TRBV4-3, with 7 bases aligning to TRBD1. Germline lookup yields CDR1 LGHNA and CDR2 YSLEER. The V and J ends lost 4 bases and 4 bases, in that order; junction bases with no gene match: 10. This CDR3 spans 16 amino acids. The CDR3 here is CASSPLDRVKGNTIYF. CDR3 nucleotides: TGCGCCAGCAGCCCTCTCGACAGGGTTAAGGGAAACACCATATATTTT.

Written as DNA, the CDR3 is TGTGCCAGCAGTCGACAGCCAGCCAATCAGCCCCAGCATTTT. It translates to CASSRQPANQPQHF. The chain combines TRBV6-9 with TRBJ1-5; D may be TRBD1 (5 bases). The germline CDR1 and CDR2 sequences are MNHGY and SVAAGI. With 5 bases removed from V and 3 bases from J, the gap between germline ends came to 11 bases. The CDR3 extends over 14 amino acids.